The entry below describes one TCR beta chain. Antigen: not known. The length of the CDR3 is 13 residues. From germline, CDR1 is SGHTA and CDR2 FQGTGA. Trimming removed 2 bases from V and 1 base from J, with 5 bases in between. This specimen comes from a study of cytomegalovirus exposure and HLA in healthy donors. In the PCR, 60 Vbeta and 13 Jbeta primers were used. Only in-frame clones appear in the TCRdb table, and some are missing; sequencing was by immunoSEQ multiplex PCR. The sample comprises more than 95,000 clones, over 9.5% of which are singletons, and 4.6% rests with the top ten. Study-wide points: In a later analysis, specific HLA alleles were associated with 15,000 to 20,000 TCR beta sequences at a 0.05 false discovery rate.

This receptor was identified in a woman aged 18-29 years in good health and CMV-seropositive. Sequenced input: PBMCs. The rearrangement joins TRBV7-3 to TRBJ1-1; D is possibly TRBD1 (5 bases). The CDR3 bases are TGTGCCAGCAGCTTAGACAGGAACACTGAAGCTTTCTTT. Translating gives CASSLDRNTEAFF. The full variable domain, its missing parts supplied by reference TRBV7-3 and TRBJ1-1, is GAGVSQTPSNKVTEKGKYVELRCDPISGHTALYWYRQSLGQGPEFLIYFQGTGAADDSGLPNDRFFAVRPEGSVSTLKIQRTERGDSAVYLCASSLDRNTEAFFGQGTRLTVV.